These T cell receptor beta chains were read from a single sample in a study of OX40 agonist ivuxolimab in advanced cancers. TCRdb keeps only in-frame clones here, not all; method: immunoSEQ multiplex PCR. The sample records about 80,000 clones, over 75% being singletons. Sequences were derived from CD4+ or CD8+ T cells sorted from blood, sampled in a trial of the OX40 agonist ivuxolimab. All receptors come from an adult with an advanced solid tumor such as melanoma, head and neck, liver or kidney cancer. CDR3s include the opening cysteine and the closing phenylalanine or tryptophan. Each record gives: V gene, clone size, J gene, CDR3 length, CDR3 protein. Some rows have no size entry. The others give once, few or many, or a class for an expanded clone.

v_gene: TRBV2
abundance: -
j_gene: TRBJ2-1
len: 13
CDR3aa: CASNQRGGNEQFF

v_gene: TRBV7-2
abundance: once
j_gene: TRBJ2-3
len: 15
CDR3aa: CASSLRGVSTDTQYF

v_gene: TRBV5-6
abundance: -
j_gene: TRBJ2-5
len: 13
CDR3aa: CASSRKDRETQYF

v_gene: TRBV7-2
abundance: once
j_gene: TRBJ2-2
len: 18
CDR3aa: CASSSVWRAGDHTGELFF

v_gene: TRBV2
abundance: -
j_gene: TRBJ2-7
len: 14
CDR3aa: CASRMGLAFYEQYF

v_gene: TRBV9
abundance: -
j_gene: TRBJ1-2
len: 11
CDR3aa: CASSTGQGYTF

v_gene: TRBV7-9
abundance: -
j_gene: TRBJ2-7
len: 12
CDR3aa: CASSPGQYEQYF

v_gene: TRBV15
abundance: -
j_gene: TRBJ2-5
len: 17
CDR3aa: CATSHRRGGTGGAEQYF

v_gene: TRBV5-5
abundance: -
j_gene: TRBJ1-2
len: 13
CDR3aa: CASSFGSFYGYTF

v_gene: TRBV5-1
abundance: -
j_gene: TRBJ1-4
len: 14
CDR3aa: CASSLAGGYEKLFF

v_gene: TRBV5-1
abundance: -
j_gene: TRBJ2-1
len: 20
CDR3aa: CASSSLVGLAGVSSYNEQFF

v_gene: TRBV18
abundance: -
j_gene: TRBJ1-1
len: 14
CDR3aa: CASSLKDGNTEAFF

v_gene: TRBV7-9
abundance: -
j_gene: TRBJ1-4
len: 13
CDR3aa: CASAYVTNEKLFF

v_gene: TRBV6-1
abundance: -
j_gene: TRBJ2-3
len: 11
CDR3aa: CASSEGREQYF

v_gene: TRBV9
abundance: -
j_gene: TRBJ2-3
len: 12
CDR3aa: CASSPRADTQYF

v_gene: TRBV5-1
abundance: -
j_gene: TRBJ1-6
len: 15
CDR3aa: CASTPSGQGDSPLHF

v_gene: TRBV9
abundance: -
j_gene: TRBJ2-5
len: 14
CDR3aa: CASSRIAGEETQYF

v_gene: TRBV5-6
abundance: -
j_gene: TRBJ2-7
len: 15
CDR3aa: CASSLAWSSSGEQYF

v_gene: TRBV7-2
abundance: -
j_gene: TRBJ2-7
len: 13
CDR3aa: CASSLVGAYEQYF

v_gene: TRBV10-3
abundance: -
j_gene: TRBJ1-1
len: 16
CDR3aa: CAIRPTGGGLDTEAFF

v_gene: TRBV4-1
abundance: -
j_gene: TRBJ2-7
len: 17
CDR3aa: CASSQVEVTGGNYEQYF

v_gene: TRBV4-3
abundance: -
j_gene: TRBJ2-5
len: 14
CDR3aa: CASSGGGTQETQYF

v_gene: TRBV5-4
abundance: -
j_gene: TRBJ2-1
len: 14
CDR3aa: CASSDRDRENEQFF

v_gene: TRBV9
abundance: -
j_gene: TRBJ2-3
len: 13
CDR3aa: CASSVRFTDTQYF

v_gene: TRBV28
abundance: -
j_gene: -
len: 13
CDR3aa: CASNLNWVHEQYF

v_gene: TRBV11-2
abundance: -
j_gene: TRBJ2-3
len: 16
CDR3aa: CASSLGLRESTDTQYF

v_gene: TRBV18
abundance: -
j_gene: TRBJ1-5
len: 16
CDR3aa: CASSPPLGQGNQPQHF

v_gene: TRBV5-4
abundance: -
j_gene: TRBJ1-6
len: 15
CDR3aa: CASSLQGVRNSPLHF

v_gene: TRBV2
abundance: few
j_gene: TRBJ2-2
len: 15
CDR3aa: CASKGQGGRTGELFF

v_gene: TRBV6-5
abundance: -
j_gene: TRBJ1-5
len: 13
CDR3aa: CASTQGINQPQHF

v_gene: TRBV28
abundance: -
j_gene: TRBJ1-2
len: 13
CDR3aa: CASRQGADYGYTF

v_gene: TRBV14
abundance: -
j_gene: TRBJ1-1
len: 15
CDR3aa: CASSQRTGRNTEAFF

v_gene: TRBV7-7
abundance: -
j_gene: TRBJ1-1
len: 14
CDR3aa: CASSQTGDDTEAFF

v_gene: TRBV5-1
abundance: -
j_gene: TRBJ1-6
len: 17
CDR3aa: CASSLGLTGRDLSPLHF

v_gene: TRBV5-6
abundance: -
j_gene: TRBJ1-1
len: 13
CDR3aa: CASSTDRGRIAFF